This is a list of T cell receptor beta chains from one sample in a study of blood T cell repertoires in COVID-19. The table came from immunoSEQ multiplex PCR; TCRdb's copy has only in-frame clones and leaves some out. The data show roughly 300,000 clones, about nine tenths seen once. Sample: peripheral blood. These receptors were obtained from a woman in her thirties with COVID-19, enrolled during active disease. Both conserved end residues are trimmed from each CDR3. Only some rows state a clone size, as once, few, many or a class for expanded clones.

v_call: TRBV27
j_call: TRBJ2-1
clone_size: .
cdr3_aa: ASNPIGEWREGTNEQF

v_call: TRBV30
j_call: TRBJ1-2
clone_size: .
cdr3_aa: AWSHPSGYT

v_call: TRBV7-6
j_call: TRBJ2-2
clone_size: .
cdr3_aa: ASSLGAGTPTGELF

v_call: TRBV13
j_call: TRBJ2-1
clone_size: .
cdr3_aa: ASSSLAGNEQF

v_call: TRBV28
j_call: TRBJ2-7
clone_size: .
cdr3_aa: ASRAGTGPYEQY

v_call: TRBV7-2
j_call: TRBJ1-4
clone_size: .
cdr3_aa: ASSLERQGSEKLF

v_call: TRBV10-3
j_call: TRBJ1-5
clone_size: .
cdr3_aa: AISSLSGQPQH

v_call: TRBV7-2
j_call: TRBJ2-5
clone_size: .
cdr3_aa: ASSLASGVWGTQY

v_call: TRBV5-1
j_call: TRBJ2-1
clone_size: .
cdr3_aa: ASSLLGSSYNEQF

v_call: TRBV11-3
j_call: TRBJ2-1
clone_size: .
cdr3_aa: ASSLELAGEQF

v_call: TRBV12-5
j_call: TRBJ2-1
clone_size: .
cdr3_aa: ASVPGLAGDYNEQF

v_call: TRBV11-2
j_call: TRBJ1-1
clone_size: .
cdr3_aa: ASSSPGSRGDTEAF

v_call: TRBV6-2/TRBV6-3
j_call: TRBJ2-1
clone_size: .
cdr3_aa: ASSYSRSYNEQF

v_call: TRBV15
j_call: TRBJ2-2
clone_size: .
cdr3_aa: ATSDLAAPAPNTGELF

v_call: TRBV10-2
j_call: TRBJ2-1
clone_size: many
cdr3_aa: ASSESGGGNEQF

v_call: TRBV6-4
j_call: TRBJ2-3
clone_size: once
cdr3_aa: ASSDSRRGTQY

v_call: TRBV28
j_call: TRBJ1-2
clone_size: .
cdr3_aa: ASSLASLDRGNYGYT

v_call: TRBV5-1
j_call: TRBJ2-1
clone_size: .
cdr3_aa: ASSLSLAGGKDEQF

v_call: TRBV6-5
j_call: TRBJ1-1
clone_size: .
cdr3_aa: ASSLYGTGATEAF

v_call: TRBV6-5
j_call: TRBJ1-1
clone_size: .
cdr3_aa: ASSYTLRGGLTEAF

v_call: TRBV2
j_call: TRBJ1-5
clone_size: .
cdr3_aa: ASSDRTGGRQPQH

v_call: TRBV18
j_call: TRBJ1-1
clone_size: few
cdr3_aa: ASSPDRAATEAF

v_call: TRBV18
j_call: TRBJ2-5
clone_size: .
cdr3_aa: ASSPFAGQGDRLGTQY

v_call: TRBV5-1
j_call: TRBJ1-4
clone_size: once
cdr3_aa: ASSWTTGRSEKLF

v_call: TRBV7-9
j_call: TRBJ2-6
clone_size: .
cdr3_aa: ASSFGTPSSGANVLT

v_call: TRBV19
j_call: TRBJ1-1
clone_size: .
cdr3_aa: ASSRGYLGSNTEAF

v_call: TRBV6-5
j_call: TRBJ2-7
clone_size: few
cdr3_aa: ASRAFTYEQY

v_call: TRBV6-5
j_call: TRBJ2-5
clone_size: .
cdr3_aa: ASRYRGLTGVETQY

v_call: TRBV10-2
j_call: TRBJ2-1
clone_size: .
cdr3_aa: ASSEGLAEVDEQF

v_call: TRBV6-1
j_call: TRBJ1-2
clone_size: .
cdr3_aa: ASSEVRDSYGYT

v_call: TRBV5-1
j_call: TRBJ2-3
clone_size: once
cdr3_aa: ASSLAGSRADTQY

v_call: TRBV30
j_call: TRBJ2-5
clone_size: .
cdr3_aa: AWSATGTSGTETQY

v_call: TRBV5-1
j_call: TRBJ1-4
clone_size: .
cdr3_aa: ASSLPGQLEKLF

v_call: TRBV27
j_call: TRBJ2-2
clone_size: once
cdr3_aa: ASSPSGTSGRYGELF

v_call: TRBV30
j_call: TRBJ1-6
clone_size: .
cdr3_aa: AWGGQVDSPLH

v_call: TRBV14
j_call: TRBJ2-2
clone_size: .
cdr3_aa: ASSQGTSGSTGELF

v_call: TRBV7-2
j_call: TRBJ2-1
clone_size: .
cdr3_aa: ASSRDLLSYNEQF

v_call: TRBV30
j_call: TRBJ1-1
clone_size: .
cdr3_aa: AWIGRKKLSLDPEEAF